The 30 T cell receptor beta chains listed next were all sequenced from one sample in a study of blood T cell repertoires in COVID-19. Measured with immunoSEQ multiplex PCR; TCRdb has only the in-frame clones, and not every one. The table records roughly 240,000 clones, 85% of them present only once. Sequencing was carried out using peripheral blood. All receptors come from a man in his fifties or sixties with COVID-19, enrolled during active disease.

This clone was observed once. The chain is built from TRBV7-9 and TRBJ1-2; 10 nucleotides agree with TRBD1. The CDR3 has 13 residues. Germline-derived CDR1 and CDR2 are SEHNR and FQNEAQ (reference sequence). The J segment lost 8 bases and the V segment lost 5 bases, leaving 5 bases of the junction unmatched. This CDR3 reads CASSGQGVEGYTF. The CDR3 DNA sequence: TGTGCCAGCAGCGGACAGGGGGTGGAGGGCTACACCTTC.

V usage is TRBV28 and J usage is TRBJ1-5; 8 bases are shared with TRBD1. With 1 base clipped from V and 2 bases from J, the junction kept 4 bases outside the gene matches. The CDR3 totals 16 residues. The germline gives CDR1 MDHEN, CDR2 SYDVKM. CDR3 nucleotide sequence: TGTGCCAGCAGTTTATCAGGGGGCGGAGGCAATCAGCCCCAGCATTTT. Protein product: CASSLSGGGGNQPQHF.

This clone was seen just once. The rearrangement links TRBV3-1 (or the pseudogene TRBV3-2) to TRBJ2-3, with D maybe TRBD2 (7 bases). V was pared by 4 bases and J by 4 bases, with 18 bases between. Germline-derived CDR1 and CDR2 are LGHDT and YNNKEL (reference sequence). The CDR3 has 16 amino acids. The CDR3 nucleotides read TGTGCCAGCAGCCCTATTAGGGGGGGGCTGGCAGATACGCAGTATTTT. The encoded protein is CASSPIRGGLADTQYF.

The gene calls are TRBV18 and TRBJ1-4; 10 bases fit TRBD1. J was trimmed by 7 bases and V by 0 bases; bases with no gene match: 5. CDR1 KGHSH and CDR2 LQKENI come from the germline V gene. The CDR3 extends over 16 amino acids. The CDR3 is CASSPPRTGGREKLFF. The DNA of the CDR3 is TGTGCCAGCTCACCACCGAGGACAGGGGGGCGTGAAAAACTGTTTTTT.

CDR3 nucleotides: TGTGCCAGCAGAAGGGACACTGGGGCCAACGTCCTGACTTTC. This codes for CASRRDTGANVLTF. The chain is built from TRBV2 and TRBJ2-6; D may be TRBD1 (6 bases). Per the germline V gene, CDR1 is SNHLY and CDR2 is FYNNEI. CDR3 size: 14 residues. V was pared by 6 bases and J by 2 bases, with 8 bases between.

The chain joins TRBV3-1 (or the pseudogene TRBV3-2) to TRBJ2-1; tentative D call: TRBD1 (6 bases). The CDR3 loop spans 14 amino acids. Germline-derived CDR1 and CDR2 are LGHDT and YNNKEL (reference sequence). V lost 4 bases to trimming and J lost 8 bases, with 15 bases between them. The CDR3 DNA reads as TGTGCCAGCAGCCGGCGGACAGCTATGGATGAGCAGTTCTTC. Translating gives CASSRRTAMDEQFF.

This chain links TRBV7-2 with TRBJ1-2; weak D call: TRBD1 (5 bases). With 1 base removed from V and 1 base from J, the gap between germline ends came to 13 bases. Germline V CDR1 and CDR2: SGHTA, FQGNSA. This CDR3 is 16 amino acids long. The CDR3 sequence is CASSLGAGIFNYGYTF. CDR3 DNA sequence: TGTGCCAGCAGCTTAGGGGCAGGGATATTTAACTATGGCTACACCTTC.

CDR3 region: CASSKTSGGSPDTQYF. Written as DNA, the CDR3 is TGTGCCAGCAGCAAGACTAGCGGGGGTAGCCCAGATACGCAGTATTTT. The gene calls are TRBV9 and TRBJ2-3; 12 bases align to TRBD2. The CDR3 covers 16 residues. CDR1 and CDR2 from the germline V gene are SGDLS and YYNGEE. V was pared by 4 bases and J by 4 bases, with 7 bases of the junction left unmatched.

The gene calls are TRBV10-1 and TRBJ2-7; TRBD2 might be the D (7 bases). V lost 8 bases, J lost 0 bases, and 14 bases lay in between. This CDR3 has 14 amino acids. In germline, CDR1 is WNHNN, CDR2 SYGVQD (reference sequence). CDR3 nucleotide sequence: TGCGCCAGCGGGGAGGGGGGGAGCTCCTACGAGCAGTACTTC. This gives the protein CASGEGGSSYEQYF.

The chain combines TRBV7-8 with TRBJ1-1, with 11 positions matching TRBD1. The J segment lost 4 bases and the V segment lost 0 bases, leaving 4 bases of the junction unmatched. Germline assignment: CDR1 SGHVS and CDR2 FQNEAQ. CDR3 length: 16 amino acids. In nucleotides, the CDR3 is TGTGCCAGCAGCTTAGCGTGGGACAGGGGGTTCACTGAAGCTTTCTTT. Amino acids: CASSLAWDRGFTEAFF.

The V gene is TRBV5-1, the J gene TRBJ2-7; 9 bases are shared with TRBD1. Trimming at V came to 3 bases and at J to 1 base, leaving 2 bases not matched to a gene. Per the germline V gene, CDR1 is SGHRS and CDR2 is YFSETQ. The CDR3 sequence is 14 residues long. This chain's CDR3 is CASSSGTGSYEQYF. DNA of the CDR3: TGCGCCAGCAGCTCCGGGACAGGGTCCTACGAGCAGTACTTC. Together with reference TRBV5-1 and TRBJ2-7, the CDR3 gives the full variable domain: KAGVTQTPRYLIKTRGQQVTLSCSPISGHRSVSWYQQTPGQGLQFLFEYFSETQRNKGNFPGRFSGRQFSNSRSEMNVSTLELGDSALYLCASSSGTGSYEQYFGPGTRLTVT.

This clone was recorded a few times. V is TRBV2 and J is TRBJ1-6, with 9 positions matching TRBD1. Germline assignment: CDR1 SNHLY and CDR2 FYNNEI. Germline trimming cut 3 bases from V and 11 bases from J; bases unmatched to any gene: 8. CDR3 length: 15 residues. The CDR3 nucleotides are TGTGCCAGCAGTGAGGCCGGGACAGGGTACGCACCCCTCCACTTT. Its translation is CASSEAGTGYAPLHF.

Note on this clone: A read error may account for a junction end that differs from germline. The chain combines TRBV5-4 with TRBJ1-2; unclear D gene. Germline V gene sequence: CDR1 SGHNT, CDR2 YYREEE (reference sequence). This CDR3 has 13 amino acids. CDR3 coding DNA: TGTGCCAGCAGTTTGGGCAGGAACTATGGCTACACCTTC. This translates into CASSLGRNYGYTF.

The genes are TRBV11-2 and TRBJ1-5; TRBD1 aligns across 7 bases. Per the germline V gene, CDR1 is SGHAT and CDR2 is FQNNGV. The CDR3 has 14 amino acids. Losses at the gene ends were 3 bases for V and 6 bases for J; bases not matched to a gene: 5. CDR3 sequence reads: CASSFTGAGQPQHF. The CDR3 coding sequence is TGTGCCAGCAGCTTTACAGGGGCGGGTCAGCCCCAGCATTTT.

V is TRBV5-1 and J is TRBJ2-2; TRBD2 is a possible D gene (7 bases). V dropped 7 bases and J dropped 7 bases, with 20 bases sitting between them. Germline CDR1 reads SGHRS; CDR2 reads YFSETQ. There are 15 residues in the CDR3. CDR3 DNA sequence: TGCGCCAGCGGTCTTTCGGGGGGCGCTGGCGGGGAGCTGTTTTTT. This translates into CASGLSGGAGGELFF. Full variable domain (rest looked up from reference TRBV5-1 and TRBJ2-2): KAGVTQTPRYLIKTRGQQVTLSCSPISGHRSVSWYQQTPGQGLQFLFEYFSETQRNKGNFPGRFSGRQFSNSRSEMNVSTLELGDSALYLCASGLSGGAGGELFFGEGSRLTVL.

J is TRBJ2-7 and V is TRBV19; D may be TRBD2 (5 bases). With 7 bases removed from V and 1 base from J, the gap between germline ends came to 14 bases. Germline V gene data show CDR1 as LNHDA and CDR2 as SQIVND (reference sequence). The CDR3 spans 14 residues. For the CDR3, the DNA is TGTGCCAGTATGCTGAGGGCCGGGTCCTACGAGCAGTACTTC. This sequence encodes CASMLRAGSYEQYF.

J is TRBJ2-6 and V is TRBV5-5, with D maybe TRBD1 (6 bases). The CDR3 runs to 17 residues. V lost 1 base, J lost 0 bases, and 11 bases lay in between. Germline V gives CDR1 SGHKS, CDR2 YYEKEE (reference sequence). The CDR3 protein is CASSLLDSNSGANVLTF. CDR3 coding DNA: TGTGCCAGCAGCTTGCTGGACAGCAACTCTGGGGCCAACGTCCTGACTTTC.

This sequence joins TRBV7-2 and TRBJ1-1, with 9 bases matching TRBD1. The V gene's germline CDR1 is SGHTA and CDR2 FQGNSA. This CDR3 spans 15 amino acids. Germline trimming cut 5 bases from V and 11 bases from J; bases unmatched to any gene: 15. CDR3 bases: TGTGCCAGCAGCCCACACCCTACAGGGGGCGTTTTTGCTTTCTTT. This codes for CASSPHPTGGVFAFF.

This clone was seen once. This chain joins TRBV5-4 and TRBJ2-7; a possible D gene is TRBD1 (6 bases). V was cut by 1 base and J by 3 bases, with 11 bases left in between. CDR1 and CDR2 from the germline V gene are SGHNT and YYREEE (reference sequence). The CDR3 runs 14 residues. DNA for the CDR3: TGTGCCAGCAGCTTGCTGGGGGCAGGCTACGAGCAGTACTTC. Its protein is CASSLLGAGYEQYF.

This chain connects TRBV19 to TRBJ2-6; 7 nucleotides align to TRBD1. J gave up 4 bases and V 8 bases, and 11 bases lay outside the gene matches. The V gene's germline CDR1 is LNHDA and CDR2 SQIVND (reference sequence). This CDR3 is built from 16 residues. The CDR3 nucleotides read TGTGCCAGTCGACGGGACAGTCCCTCAGGGGCCAACGTCCTGACTTTC. Protein product: CASRRDSPSGANVLTF.

The chain employs TRBV24-1 and TRBJ1-2; D uncertain. Trimming cost V 0 bases and J 4 bases, with 5 bases left between them. This CDR3 has 13 amino acids. Germline V gene data show CDR1 as KGHDR and CDR2 as SFDVKD. CDR3 residues: CATSDLNSYGYTF. CDR3 coding DNA: TGTGCCACCAGTGATTTGAACAGCTATGGCTACACCTTC.

In nucleotides, the CDR3 is TGTGCCAGCAGACCGGACAGGGCGAACACTGAAGCTTTCTTT. As protein: CASRPDRANTEAFF. V usage is TRBV6-5 and J usage is TRBJ1-1, with 8 bases identical to TRBD1. This CDR3 comprises 14 residues. CDR1 is MNHEY and CDR2 is SVGAGI in the germline V gene. Trimming cost V 6 bases and J 1 base; bases outside gene matches: 4.

This clone was observed a few times. The rearrangement links TRBV7-3 to TRBJ2-5; perhaps TRBD1 as D (7 bases). The CDR3 has 16 amino acids. Germline V gene lookup returns CDR1 SGHTA and CDR2 FQGTGA. Trimming removed 1 base at V and 4 bases at J, with 16 bases between. The CDR3 protein is CASSLNAGGFLETQYF. The DNA for the CDR3 is TGTGCCAGCAGCTTAAATGCAGGGGGGTTCTTAGAGACCCAGTACTTC.

The V call is TRBV5-1, the J call TRBJ2-5; D gene ambiguous. Trimming stripped 4 bases from V and 2 bases from J, with 15 bases between. This CDR3 contains 15 residues. CDR1 is SGHRS, CDR2 YFSETQ, per germline. Here the CDR3 DNA reads TGCGCCAGCAGCCCACTCCCGGTCCAACAAGAGACCCAGTACTTC. It translates to CASSPLPVQQETQYF.

The chain links TRBV5-6 to TRBJ2-5; weak D call: TRBD2 (6 bases). Trimming removed 6 bases at V and 5 bases at J, with 14 bases between. Germline CDR1 and CDR2: SGHDT and YYEEEE. The CDR3 length is 13 residues. DNA of the CDR3: TGTGCCAGCATTGGAGGGGTCGGGGAGACCCAGTACTTC. It is translated as CASIGGVGETQYF.

The chain joins TRBV4-1 to TRBJ1-2, with TRBD1 identical over 8 bases. The V and J ends lost 2 bases and 12 bases, in that order; junction bases with no gene match: 5. Per germline, CDR1 MGHRA and CDR2 YSYEKL. The CDR3 runs 12 residues. CDR3 amino acids: CASSQTGGGNTF. CDR3 in DNA: TGCGCCAGCAGCCAAACAGGGGGTGGGAACACCTTC.

The chain joins TRBV7-8 to TRBJ1-5; 7 nucleotides line up with TRBD1. This CDR3 is built from 14 residues. V shed 4 bases and J 6 bases; nucleotides not matched to a gene: 6. Germline V gene lookup returns CDR1 SGHVS and CDR2 FQNEAQ. CDR3 DNA: TGTGCCAGCAGCTCCGACAGGGAGTCTCAGCCCCAGCATTTT. This sequence encodes CASSSDRESQPQHF.

V usage is TRBV11-2 and J usage is TRBJ2-7; no clear D. V was pared by 6 bases and J by 0 bases, with 6 bases between. Per the germline V gene, CDR1 is SGHAT and CDR2 is FQNNGV. This CDR3 spans 12 amino acids. Here the CDR3 DNA reads TGTGCCAGCAGTCACAGCTCCTACGAGCAGTACTTC. Amino acids: CASSHSSYEQYF. The whole variable domain, remainder taken from reference TRBV11-2 and TRBJ2-7, is EAGVAQSPRYKIIEKRQSVAFWCNPISGHATLYWYQQILGQGPKLLIQFQNNGVVDDSQLPKDRFSAERLKGVDSTLKIQPAKLEDSAVYLCASSHSSYEQYFGPGTRLTVT.

In this sample, this clone turned up once. Here the CDR3 reads CASSKNNRGGYTF. CDR3 in DNA: TGTGCCAGCAGTAAGAACAACAGGGGCGGCTACACCTTC. The chain links TRBV6-5 to TRBJ1-2; TRBD1 matches at 7 bases. The CDR3 covers 13 residues. Trimming took 5 bases from V and 8 from J; bases not matched to a gene: 8. Germline lookup yields CDR1 MNHEY and CDR2 SVGAGI.

The chain uses TRBV30 and TRBJ2-3; D perhaps matches TRBD1 (5 bases). V was clipped by 6 bases and J by 5 bases, with 15 bases between them. The CDR3 is 13 amino acids. Germline CDR1 GTSNPN, CDR2 SVGIG (reference sequence). CDR3 sequence (DNA): TGTGCCTGCAATCAGGGCCCGCGAGATACGCAGTATTTT. Protein product: CACNQGPRDTQYF.